This T cell receptor beta chain was captured by sequencing in a study of Graves' ophthalmopathy and Graves' hyperthyroidism. Per germline, CDR1 MNHEY and CDR2 SVGAGI. The CDR3 extends over 16 amino acids. Trimming stripped 3 bases from V and 5 bases from J, with 19 bases between. The sample holds a few counts of this clonotype. Out of 7.5 to 10 ml of fresh peripheral blood, PBMCs were obtained. Scientists amplified the TCR beta CDR3 regions from RNA transcripts. HTBI primers were used in a first-round RT-PCR, which preceded a second-round multiplex PCR. MiXCR, run by TCRdb on the multiplex PCR reads, gives a single entry per CDR3 protein. The sample lists hundreds of thousands of distinct CDR3 sequences; 22% were seen once.

The chain employs TRBV6-5 and TRBJ1-1; D perhaps matches TRBD1 (6 bases). Input material: peripheral blood. The clonotype comes from a woman younger than 30 with stable Graves' hyperthyroidism. Some clones in this sample may be carry-over from other donors' samples. CDR3 residues: CASSYWGAGQGTEAFF. DNA for the CDR3: TGTGCCAGCAGTTATTGGGGGGCAGGGCAGGGGACTGAAGCTTTCTTT.